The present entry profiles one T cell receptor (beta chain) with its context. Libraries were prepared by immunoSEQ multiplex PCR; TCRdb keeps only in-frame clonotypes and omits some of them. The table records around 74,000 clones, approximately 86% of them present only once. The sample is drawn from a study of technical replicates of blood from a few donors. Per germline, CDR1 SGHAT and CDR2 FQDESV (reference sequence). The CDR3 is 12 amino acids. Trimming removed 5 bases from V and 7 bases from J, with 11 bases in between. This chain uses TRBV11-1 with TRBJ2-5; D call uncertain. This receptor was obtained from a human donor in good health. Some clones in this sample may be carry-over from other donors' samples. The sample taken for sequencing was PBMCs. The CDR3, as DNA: TGTGCCAGCAGCCCGGTGTCTGGGACCCAGTACTTC. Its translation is CASSPVSGTQYF.